The 29 T cell receptor beta chains below all came from one sample that was sequenced in a study of Graves' ophthalmopathy and Graves' hyperthyroidism. Amplified TCR beta CDR3 regions were obtained using RNA transcripts as template. First-round RT-PCR used HTBI primers; second-round multiplex PCR followed. TCRdb used MiXCR to reprocess the multiplex PCR reads, holding one entry per CDR3 protein. This sample has around 1.1 million distinct CDR3 sequences, with around a third found just once. Sequenced input: peripheral blood or thyroid tissue (not recorded which). The receptors here all came from an adult man with Graves' hyperthyroidism.

The chain combines TRBV6-2 or TRBV6-3 with TRBJ2-7, with D unclear. The CDR3 has 15 amino acids. V gave up 0 bases and J gave up 2 bases, with 11 bases separating them. Germline V gene data show CDR1 as MNHEY and CDR2 as SVGEGT. CDR3 in amino acids: CASSYSPGRTYEQYF. CDR3 nucleotides: TGTGCCAGCAGTTACTCGCCTGGACGGACCTACGAGCAGTACTTC.

This clonotype was observed at least ten times. The chain carries TRBV29-1 and TRBJ2-7; D ambiguous. CDR1 and CDR2 (germline): SQVTM, ANQGSEA. The CDR3 is 13 amino acids. The V and J ends lost 6 bases and 7 bases respectively, with 19 bases between them. In DNA, the CDR3 is TGCAGCGTAGACGGGCACCGGGTTGGGGAGCAGTACTTC. Its protein is CSVDGHRVGEQYF.

This rearrangement joins TRBV19 to TRBJ1-2; 9 nucleotides line up with TRBD1. CDR1 is LNHDA and CDR2 is SQIVND in the germline V gene (reference sequence). The CDR3 has 15 residues. After removal of 9 bases from V and 8 bases from J, the junction contained 16 bases not matched to a gene. The CDR3 sequence: CASRARQGVGKGYTF. CDR3 bases: TGTGCCAGCAGAGCAAGACAGGGGGTCGGTAAAGGCTACACCTTC.

Notes on this clonotype: With a much larger clone just one base away, this may be a read error. This chain links TRBV10-3 with TRBJ1-5, with a possible D match to TRBD1 (5 bases). The CDR3 is 12 residues long. Trimming took off 8 bases at V and 9 bases at J, with 14 bases between the two ends. Germline-derived CDR1 and CDR2 are ENHRY and SYGVKD. CDR3 sequence reads: CAIGGSGLPQHF. CDR3 DNA sequence: TGTGCCATCGGGGGGAGTGGTCTGCCCCAGCATTTT.

This clonotype was seen only a few times. This rearrangement joins TRBV6-1 to TRBJ1-5; the match to TRBD1 covers 7 bases. J was trimmed by 2 bases and V by 4 bases; bases with no gene match: 11. The CDR3 covers 17 residues. Germline V lookup: CDR1 MNHNS, CDR2 SASEGT. DNA of the CDR3: TGTGCCAGCAGTGGAGACGGACAGGCCTATGGCAATCAGCCCCAGCATTTT. Its translation is CASSGDGQAYGNQPQHF.

The sample holds one count of this clonotype. The genes are TRBV7-2 and TRBJ1-5; maybe TRBD1 (6 bases). CDR1 is SGHTA, CDR2 FQGNSA, per germline. The CDR3 is 16 amino acids. With 5 bases removed from V and 7 bases from J, the gap between germline ends came to 21 bases. CDR3 sequence (DNA): TGTGCCAGCAGCCGAGCCGGGGGGGGCTTGGAACAGCCCCAGCATTTT. Its translation: CASSRAGGGLEQPQHF.

This clonotype turned up a few times. At one of its ends the junction is not consistent with the germline gene, which may arise from a read error. The chain joins TRBV11-2 to TRBJ2-5; a weak D match, TRBD1 (8 bases). Germline CDR1 reads SGHAT; CDR2 reads FQNNGV. This CDR3 region has 14 residues. Here the CDR3 DNA reads TGTGCCAACAGCTTAGACAGGGGAGGGGAGACCCAGTACTTC. Translating it yields CANSLDRGGETQYF.

Worth noting for this clonotype: Germline and junction disagree at one end, which may indicate a read error. The chain uses TRBV7-9 and TRBJ2-7; D may correspond to TRBD1 or TRBD2 (5 bases each). The germline V gene has CDR1 SEHNR and CDR2 FQNEAQ (reference sequence). This CDR3 region has 15 residues. CDR3 in DNA: TGTGCCAGCAGCTTAGCGGCAGGGTTGGCCGGGGAGCTGTACTTC. As protein: CASSLAAGLAGELYF.

This clonotype was counted ten times or more. The chain links TRBV5-1 to TRBJ2-6; D gene unclear. CDR1 and CDR2 from the germline V gene are SGHRS and YFSETQ. The CDR3 has 14 residues. Trimming removed 0 bases at V and 3 bases at J, with 4 bases between. In nucleotides, the CDR3 is TGCGCCAGCAGCTTGGATGGTGGGGCCAACGTCCTGACTTTC. Its protein is CASSLDGGANVLTF.

The CDR3 sequence is CASSHTGPSLFF. The DNA for the CDR3 is TGTGCCAGCAGCCATACGGGCCCGTCCCTGTTTTTT. The genes are TRBV11-2 and TRBJ1-4; D gene unclear. Trimming took 5 bases from V and 14 from J, leaving 15 bases between them. Germline V lookup: CDR1 SGHAT, CDR2 FQNNGV. The CDR3 is made up of 12 amino acids.

This clonotype was detected ten times or more. The rearrangement uses TRBV7-9 and TRBJ2-5, with D unresolved. Germline-derived CDR1 and CDR2 are SEHNR and FQNEAQ (reference sequence). V lost 0 bases, J lost 4 bases, and 9 bases lay in between. This CDR3 region has 14 residues. CDR3 amino acids: CASSLARKGETQYF. The CDR3, as DNA: TGTGCCAGCAGCTTAGCCCGGAAAGGAGAGACCCAGTACTTC.

V gene TRBV29-1 combines with J gene TRBJ1-5, with 8 positions matching TRBD1. Germline V CDR1 and CDR2: SQVTM, ANQGSEA. Trimming took 4 bases from V and 7 from J; bases not matched to a gene: 9. The CDR3 contains 14 residues. CDR3 loop: CSVGTDRGRQPQHF. CDR3 sequence (DNA): TGCAGCGTTGGTACCGACAGGGGTAGGCAGCCCCAGCATTTT. The full variable domain, its missing parts supplied by reference TRBV29-1 and TRBJ1-5, is SAVISQKPSRDICQRGTSLTIQCQVDSQVTMMFWYRQQPGQSLTLIATANQGSEATYESGFVIDKFPISRPNLTFSTLTVSNMSPEDSSIYLCSVGTDRGRQPQHFGDGTRLSIL.

The gene calls are TRBV2 and TRBJ2-5; 9 bases agree with TRBD2. Losses at the gene ends were 9 bases for V and 5 bases for J; bases not matched to a gene: 10. In germline, CDR1 is SNHLY, CDR2 FYNNEI. CDR3 size: 14 residues. The CDR3 sequence is CASLAGGPYETQYF. As DNA, the CDR3 is TGTGCCAGTCTGGCGGGGGGGCCGTATGAGACCCAGTACTTC. The full variable domain, with the rest looked up from reference TRBV2 and TRBJ2-5, is EPEVTQTPSHQVTQMGQEVILRCVPISNHLYFYWYRQILGQKVEFLVSFYNNEISEKSEIFDDQFSVERPDGSNFTLKIRSTKLEDSAMYFCASLAGGPYETQYFGPGTRLLVL.

This clonotype appeared many times. V usage is TRBV14 and J usage is TRBJ2-7; 10 bases align to TRBD2. Trimming cost V 0 bases and J 5 bases; bases outside gene matches: 7. CDR3 size: 16 residues. CDR1 and CDR2 (germline): SGHDN, FVKESK. CDR3 in DNA: TGTGCCAGCAGCCAAGACAATCTACTAGCGGGGAACGAGCAGTACTTC. Its translation: CASSQDNLLAGNEQYF.

Note on this clonotype: Since a much larger clone is just one base distant, this may be a read error. This sequence joins TRBV19 and TRBJ1-1; TRBD1 aligns across 8 bases. This CDR3 has 12 amino acids. CDR1 LNHDA and CDR2 SQIVND come from the germline V gene (reference sequence). The CDR3 region has the DNA TGTGCCAGTAGTATGACAGGGGATGAAGATTTCTTT. The encoded protein is CASSMTGDEDFF.

This clonotype appeared many times. This rearrangement joins TRBV12-3 or TRBV12-4 to TRBJ1-2, with D possibly being TRBD1 (5 bases). The CDR3 totals 14 residues. CDR3 residues: CASGRGAANYGYTF. DNA of the CDR3: TGTGCGAGCGGGAGGGGCGCGGCTAACTATGGCTACACCTTC.

To note about this clonotype: Without the conserved terminal phenylalanine or tryptophan, this CDR3 likely stems from a read error. Because the CDR3's place on the DNA is in doubt, the DNA is left out and the CDR3 is given as listed by TCRdb. V gene TRBV12-3 or TRBV12-4 combines with J gene TRBJ2-5; the table's D call, TRBD1, was not checked against the DNA. Counting both end residues, the CDR3 totals 8 amino acids. CDR3 sequence: CASSPQRT.

This clonotype was detected only a few times. This chain links TRBV19 with TRBJ1-6; 11 bases map to TRBD1. The V gene end was trimmed by 7 bases and the J gene end by 8 bases; junction bases not matched to a gene: 1. This CDR3 has 13 amino acids. Per the germline V gene, CDR1 is LNHDA and CDR2 is SQIVND (reference sequence). This chain's CDR3 is CASMDRGHSPLHF. CDR3 nucleotide sequence: TGTGCCAGTATGGACAGGGGGCATTCACCCCTCCACTTT.

This clonotype was picked up many times. J is TRBJ1-6 and V is TRBV6-4; D perhaps matches TRBD1 (5 bases). Trimming removed 0 bases at V and 10 bases at J, with 16 bases between. The CDR3 is 16 residues long. Looked up from germline, CDR1 is MRHNA and CDR2 is SNTAGT. The CDR3, as DNA: TGTGCCAGCAGTGACTCCTTTGGGCAGGGACGGTCACCCCTCCACTTT. It yields the protein CASSDSFGQGRSPLHF.

Ten or more counts support this clonotype. V and J are TRBV25-1 and TRBJ2-6; D is unresolved. V shed 10 bases and J shed 2 bases, with 9 bases lying between them. There are 13 residues in the CDR3. The germline gives CDR1 MGHDK, CDR2 SYGVNS. The CDR3 loop is CATTETGANVLTF. DNA of the CDR3: TGTGCCACCACAGAAACTGGGGCCAACGTCCTGACTTTC.

This clonotype was detected only a few times. The chain uses TRBV5-1 and TRBJ2-7; a weak D match, TRBD1 (5 bases). This CDR3 comprises 15 residues. V was cut by 4 bases and J by 3 bases, with 17 bases left in between. Per germline, CDR1 SGHRS and CDR2 YFSETQ. This chain's CDR3 is CASSAYQGRVYEQYF. CDR3 sequence (DNA): TGCGCCAGCAGCGCATACCAGGGAAGGGTCTACGAGCAGTACTTC. Drawing the rest from reference TRBV5-1 and TRBJ2-7, the complete variable domain is KAGVTQTPRYLIKTRGQQVTLSCSPISGHRSVSWYQQTPGQGLQFLFEYFSETQRNKGNFPGRFSGRQFSNSRSEMNVSTLELGDSALYLCASSAYQGRVYEQYFGPGTRLTVT.

The chain recombines TRBV6-5 with TRBJ2-7; D remains unclear. Trimming removed 0 bases at V and 3 bases at J, with 21 bases between. Germline V gives CDR1 MNHEY, CDR2 SVGAGI. The CDR3 consists of 18 residues. The CDR3 DNA reads as TGTGCCAGCAGTTACTCATCAGTGAAGGTAGGACCAAGCTACGAGCAGTACTTC. Its protein is CASSYSSVKVGPSYEQYF.

The chain recombines TRBV30 with TRBJ2-7; TRBD1 is a possible D gene (6 bases). V was clipped by 2 bases and J by 6 bases, with 26 bases between them. CDR3 length: 17 residues. Per germline, CDR1 GTSNPN and CDR2 SVGIG (reference sequence). CDR3 in DNA: TGTGCCTGGAGTAGGGGGACCGGGACCCCACGGTTGAGCGAGCAGTACTTC. Its protein is CAWSRGTGTPRLSEQYF. The full variable domain, rest sourced from reference TRBV30 and TRBJ2-7, is SQTIHQWPATLVQPVGSPLSLECTVEGTSNPNLYWYRQAAGRGLQLLFYSVGIGQISSEVPQNLSASRPQDRQFILSSKKLLLSDSGFYLCAWSRGTGTPRLSEQYFGPGTRLTVT.

Details on this clonotype: A much larger clone lies one base from this, so it may be a read error. The chain uses TRBV9 and TRBJ1-2; D call uncertain. The CDR3 runs to 16 residues. Germline loops: CDR1 SGDLS, CDR2 YYNGEE. Trimming cost V 3 bases and J 6 bases, with 21 bases left between them. CDR3 sequence reads: CASSAPFPGPPHGYTF. The DNA for the CDR3 is TGTGCCAGCAGCGCACCCTTTCCGGGTCCCCCACATGGCTACACCTTC. Based on the CDR3 plus reference TRBV9 and TRBJ1-2, the full variable domain is DSGVTQTPKHLITATGQRVTLRCSPRSGDLSVYWYQQSLDQGLQFLIQYYNGEERAKGNILERFSAQQFPDLHSELNLSSLELGDSALYFCASSAPFPGPPHGYTFGSGTRLTVV.

V usage is TRBV10-3 and J usage is TRBJ2-7; 13 bases agree with TRBD2. There are 19 residues in the CDR3. Germline CDR1 and CDR2: ENHRY and SYGVKD. V lost 1 base, J lost 6 bases, and 15 bases stayed unmatched. In DNA form, the CDR3 reads TGTGCCATCAGTGAGTTGGGCGGGACTAGCGGGACAGGGTTTTCCGAGCAGTACTTC. Amino acids: CAISELGGTSGTGFSEQYF.

This chain uses TRBV2 with TRBJ2-7; D gene ambiguous. Looked up from germline, CDR1 is SNHLY and CDR2 is FYNNEI. The CDR3 has 15 residues. V was trimmed by 6 bases and J by 3 bases, leaving 18 bases between them. The CDR3, as DNA: TGTGCCAGCAGGCTTGGGCCACTCATAAGCTACGAGCAGTACTTC. Translated: CASRLGPLISYEQYF.

This clonotype was found a few times. The germline gene is not matched at one end of the junction; a read error may be the cause. The genes are TRBV2 and TRBJ2-7; D is undetermined. Germline-derived CDR1 and CDR2 are SNHLY and FYNNEI. The CDR3 totals 14 residues. CDR3: CATSDFKGTNEQYF. The DNA of the CDR3 is TGTGCCACCAGTGACTTCAAAGGAACCAATGAGCAGTACTTC.

V and J are TRBV9 and TRBJ2-2; 7 nucleotides line up with TRBD1. Germline V gene data show CDR1 as SGDLS and CDR2 as YYNGEE. J gave up 4 bases and V 4 bases, and 7 bases lay outside the gene matches. This CDR3 has 15 amino acids. CDR3 in DNA: TGTGCCAGCAGCCCATTGACAGGGAGCACCGGGGAGCTGTTTTTT. This encodes CASSPLTGSTGELFF.

In the case of this clonotype: Possible read error: a much larger clone is one base away. The V gene is TRBV11-1, the J gene TRBJ2-7; a weak D match, TRBD2 (6 bases). The CDR3 extends over 14 amino acids. Germline-derived CDR1 and CDR2 are SGHAT and FQDESV (reference sequence). The DNA of the CDR3 is TGTGCCAGTAAGACGGCCGGGAGCTCCTGCGAGCAGTACTTC. It encodes CASKTAGSSCEQYF.